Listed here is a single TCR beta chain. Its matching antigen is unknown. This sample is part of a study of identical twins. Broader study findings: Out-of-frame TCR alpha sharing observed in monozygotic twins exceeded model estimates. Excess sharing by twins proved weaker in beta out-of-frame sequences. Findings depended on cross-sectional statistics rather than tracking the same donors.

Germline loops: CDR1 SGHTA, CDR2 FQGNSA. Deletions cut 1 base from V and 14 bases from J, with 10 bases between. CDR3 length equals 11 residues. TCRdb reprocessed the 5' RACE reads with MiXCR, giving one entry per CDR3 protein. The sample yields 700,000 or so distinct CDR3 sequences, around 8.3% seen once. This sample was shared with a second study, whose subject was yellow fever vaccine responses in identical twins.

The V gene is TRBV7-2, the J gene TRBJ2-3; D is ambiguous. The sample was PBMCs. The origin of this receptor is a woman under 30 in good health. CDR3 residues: CASSLESWGYF. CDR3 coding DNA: TGTGCCAGCAGCTTAGAAAGTTGGGGGTATTTT.